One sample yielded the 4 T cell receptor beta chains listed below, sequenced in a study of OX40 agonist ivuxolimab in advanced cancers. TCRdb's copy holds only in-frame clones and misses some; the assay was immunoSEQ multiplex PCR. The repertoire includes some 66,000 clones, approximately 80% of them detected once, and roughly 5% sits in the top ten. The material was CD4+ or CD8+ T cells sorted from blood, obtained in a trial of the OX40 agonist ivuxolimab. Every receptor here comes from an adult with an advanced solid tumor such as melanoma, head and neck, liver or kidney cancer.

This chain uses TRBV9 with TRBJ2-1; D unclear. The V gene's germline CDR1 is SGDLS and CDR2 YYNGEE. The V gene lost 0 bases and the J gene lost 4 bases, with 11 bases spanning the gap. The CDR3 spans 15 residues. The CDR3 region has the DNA TGTGCCAGCAGCGTAGGCGGCCTGGGGTACAATGAGCAGTTCTTC. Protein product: CASSVGGLGYNEQFF.

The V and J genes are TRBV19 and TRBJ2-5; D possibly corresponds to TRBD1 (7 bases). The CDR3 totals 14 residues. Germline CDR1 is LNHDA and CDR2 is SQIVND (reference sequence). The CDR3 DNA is TGTGCGGTACCCGAGGCAGGGGGAGGAGAGACCCAGTACTTC. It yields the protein CAVPEAGGGETQYF.

CDR3 in amino acids: CASSEYEGYEKLFF. In nucleotides, the CDR3 is TGTGCCAGCAGTGAATATGAGGGGTATGAAAAACTGTTTTTT. The chain carries TRBV6-1 and TRBJ1-4, with TRBD1 as a possible D gene (5 bases). The CDR3 has 14 residues. The germline gives CDR1 MNHNS, CDR2 SASEGT. Trimming took off 2 bases at V and 6 bases at J, with 10 bases between the two ends.

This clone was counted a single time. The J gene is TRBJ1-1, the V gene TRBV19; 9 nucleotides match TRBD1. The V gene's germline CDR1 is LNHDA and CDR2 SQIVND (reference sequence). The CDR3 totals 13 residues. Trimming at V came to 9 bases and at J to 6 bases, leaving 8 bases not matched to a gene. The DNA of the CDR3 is TGTGCCAGCGAGGGACAGGGAGATCCTGAAGCTTTCTTT. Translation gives CASEGQGDPEAFF. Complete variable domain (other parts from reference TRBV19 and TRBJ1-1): DGGITQSPKYLFRKEGQNVTLSCEQNLNHDAMYWYRQDPGQGLRLIYYSQIVNDFQKGDIAEGYSVSREKKESFPLTVTSAQKNPTAFYLCASEGQGDPEAFFGQGTRLTVV.